The clone carrying this T cell receptor beta chain was detected only a few times. Its antigen is unknown. RNA was extracted from over 2 ml of whole blood of healthy adults. An oligonucleotide containing a UMI was ligated to the 3' end of TCR cDNA. Unsorted total RNA, about 1 to 1000 ng, was DNase treated before reverse transcription. The CDR3 is made up of 15 amino acids. The J segment lost 4 bases and the V segment lost 4 bases, leaving 10 bases of the junction unmatched. Germline CDR1 and CDR2: DFQATT and SNEGSKA (reference sequence). This sample is drawn from a study of naive and memory T cell subsets. Regarding the study as a whole: The RNA method is potentially sensitive to activation and differentiation changes.

Blood and skin TCR RNA was reverse transcribed with alpha and beta constant primers. Four PCR rounds used nested alpha and beta constant region primers plus the SP2 primer. TCRdb called the 5' RACE reads again in MiXCR, with one record for every CDR3 protein. The sample has just over 25,000 distinct CDR3 sequences; 20% to 25% are singletons. The TCR comes from a female donor in good health. The chain couples TRBV20-1 to TRBJ2-7; 10 bases match TRBD2. The DNA of the CDR3 is TGCAGTGCTACCCTAGCGGGGGCCGTCAGTTACGAGCAGTACTTC. Protein: CSATLAGAVSYEQYF.